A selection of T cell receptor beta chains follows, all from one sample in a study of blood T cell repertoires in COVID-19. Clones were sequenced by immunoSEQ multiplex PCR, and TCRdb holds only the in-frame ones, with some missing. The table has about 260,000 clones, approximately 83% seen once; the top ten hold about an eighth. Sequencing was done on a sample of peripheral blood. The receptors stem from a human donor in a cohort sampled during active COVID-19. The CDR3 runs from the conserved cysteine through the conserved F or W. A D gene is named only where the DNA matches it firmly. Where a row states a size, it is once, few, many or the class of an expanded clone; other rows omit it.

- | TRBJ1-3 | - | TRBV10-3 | TGTGCCATCGCTACAGGGACTGGAAACACCATATATTTT | CAIATGTGNTIYF
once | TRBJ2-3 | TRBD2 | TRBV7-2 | TGTGCCAGCAGCCTGGTCCCATCAGGGACTAGCGGGAAGACGGATACGCAGTATTTT | CASSLVPSGTSGKTDTQYF
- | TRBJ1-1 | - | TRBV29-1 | TGCAGCGCAAACGCAGGGGTCGAAGCTTTCTTT | CSANAGVEAFF
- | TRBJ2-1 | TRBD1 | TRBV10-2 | TGCGCCAGCTCCCGCTCAGGGGGCAATGAGCAGTTCTTC | CASSRSGGNEQFF
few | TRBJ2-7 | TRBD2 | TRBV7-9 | TGTGCCAGCAGCGGTAGCGGGAGAGGGTTCTACGAGCAGTACTTC | CASSGSGRGFYEQYF
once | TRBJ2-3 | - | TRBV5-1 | TGCGCCAGCAGCTTGGCCCCAGGACGGGGAGATACGCAGTATTTT | CASSLAPGRGDTQYF
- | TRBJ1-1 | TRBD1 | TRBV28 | TGTGCCAGCAGTTTAGGGACAGTGAGTTTGAACACTGAAGCTTTCTTT | CASSLGTVSLNTEAFF
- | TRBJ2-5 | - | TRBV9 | TGTGCCAGCAGCTCGCATGGAGGAGAGACCCAGTACTTC | CASSSHGGETQYF
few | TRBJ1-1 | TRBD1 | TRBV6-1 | TGTGCCAGCAGTGAGACAGGGGGCTGGACTGAAGCTTTCTTT | CASSETGGWTEAFF
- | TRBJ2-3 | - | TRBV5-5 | TGTGCCAGCAGCTTGGTAGGGACTGGGGGTGAGGCGCAGTATTTT | CASSLVGTGGEAQYF
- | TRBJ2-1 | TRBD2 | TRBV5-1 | TGCGCCAGCAGCTGGGGACTAGCGGGCCAAACGAGCTCCTACAATGAGCAGTTCTTC | CASSWGLAGQTSSYNEQFF
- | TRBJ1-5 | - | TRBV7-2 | TGTGCCAGCAGCGCGAACGGGGAAGAAAGCAATCAGCCCCAGCATTTT | CASSANGEESNQPQHF
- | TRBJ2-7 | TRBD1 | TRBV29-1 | TGCAGTTACATGACAGGGTTTAATCCCTACGAGCAGTACTTC | CSYMTGFNPYEQYF
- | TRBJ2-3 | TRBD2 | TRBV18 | TGTGCCAGCTCACCAAGGACTAGCGGGAGGTACACAGATACGCAGTATTTT | CASSPRTSGRYTDTQYF
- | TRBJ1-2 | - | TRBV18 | TGTGCCAGCTCACCGACGAGGGACTATGGCTACACCTTC | CASSPTRDYGYTF
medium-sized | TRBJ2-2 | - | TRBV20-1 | TGCAGTGCTAGTTCCTCCACCGGGGAGCTGTTTTTT | CSASSSTGELFF
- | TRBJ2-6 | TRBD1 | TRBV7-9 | TGTGCCAGCGGAAGGGACAGCCATGCTGGGGCCAACGTCCTGACTTTC | CASGRDSHAGANVLTF
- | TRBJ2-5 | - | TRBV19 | TGTGCCAGTAGCAATATAGCAGAGACCCAGTACTTC | CASSNIAETQYF
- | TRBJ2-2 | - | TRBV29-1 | TGCAGCGTTGAAGATCTGGCAGACACCGGGGAGCTGTTTTTT | CSVEDLADTGELFF
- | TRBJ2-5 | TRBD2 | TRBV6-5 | TGTGCCAGCAGTTACCCCGCTAGCGGGGGCCAAGAGACCCAGTACTTC | CASSYPASGGQETQYF
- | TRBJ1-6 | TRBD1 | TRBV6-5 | TGTGCCAGCAGTTACCAGGACAGGGGAGTTTCACCCCTCCACTTT | CASSYQDRGVSPLHF
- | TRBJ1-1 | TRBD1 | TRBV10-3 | TGTGCCGTCTCAGGTTTAGAGCCCAGGACAGGCACTGAAGCTTTCTTT | CAVSGLEPRTGTEAFF
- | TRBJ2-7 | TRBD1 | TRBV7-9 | TGTGCCAGCAGCTCGTTGGGGACAGGGGACAACGAGCAGTACTTC | CASSSLGTGDNEQYF
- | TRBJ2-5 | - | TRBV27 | TGTGCCAGCAGTTTCTACCTTGCTGAGACCCAGTACTTC | CASSFYLAETQYF
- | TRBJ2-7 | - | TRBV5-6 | TGTGCCAGCAGCTTACTAGCTTGGGGCTACGAGCAGTACTTC | CASSLLAWGYEQYF
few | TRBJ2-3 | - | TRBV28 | TGTGCCAGCAAGAGGGTAGCCACGGTATTAGGACGGGAGCAGGGCACAGATACGCAGTATTTT | CASKRVATVLGREQGTDTQYF
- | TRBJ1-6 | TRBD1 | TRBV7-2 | TGTGCCAGCAGCGAAAGACAGGGGTCCAATTCACCCCTCCACTTT | CASSERQGSNSPLHF
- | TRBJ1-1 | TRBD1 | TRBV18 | TGTGCCAGCTCAGGGGACAGGGGGGGCACTGAAGCTTTCTTT | CASSGDRGGTEAFF
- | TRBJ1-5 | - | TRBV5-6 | TGTGCCAGCAGCTGGGGCCGGTATAGCAATCAGCCCCAGCATTTT | CASSWGRYSNQPQHF
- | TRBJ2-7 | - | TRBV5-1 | TGCGCCAGCAGCTTGGCCAAGACAGGACACTCCTACGAGCAGTACTTC | CASSLAKTGHSYEQYF
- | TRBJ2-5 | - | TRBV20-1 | TGCAGTGCTAGAGATCGAGGGACCCAGTACTTC | CSARDRGTQYF
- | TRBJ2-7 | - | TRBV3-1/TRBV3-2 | TGTGCCAGCAGCTTCCGGGGGATATCTCAGTTTGCGCAGTACTTC | CASSFRGISQFAQYF
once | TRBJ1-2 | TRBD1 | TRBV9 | TGTGCCAGCAGCGCTCCCTCGACAGGGGGTACCTATGGCTACACCTTC | CASSAPSTGGTYGYTF
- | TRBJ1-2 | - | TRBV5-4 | TGTGCCAGCAGCCTTCGACAGCCTCCTAACTATGGCTACACCTTC | CASSLRQPPNYGYTF
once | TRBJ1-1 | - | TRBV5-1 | TGCGCCAGCAGCTTGCTAGACGTGAACACTGAAGCTTTCTTT | CASSLLDVNTEAFF
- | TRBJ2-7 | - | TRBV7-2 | TGTGCCAGCAGCTTTAAAGCGCCCGACGAGCAGTACTTC | CASSFKAPDEQYF
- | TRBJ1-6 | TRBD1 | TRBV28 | TGTGCCAGCGGACGTAGGACAGGGATTCTCAATTCACCCCTCCACTTT | CASGRRTGILNSPLHF
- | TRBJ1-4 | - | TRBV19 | TGTGCCAGTAGTCCCGGAGTCGGGGGATTTAATGAAAAACTGTTTTTT | CASSPGVGGFNEKLFF
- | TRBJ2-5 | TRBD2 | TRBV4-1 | TGCGCCAGCAGCCATGAATCTAGCGGAGAGACCCAGTACTTC | CASSHESSGETQYF
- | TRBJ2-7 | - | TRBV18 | TGTGCCAGCTCACGGCTTCTAGACTACGAGCAGTACTTC | CASSRLLDYEQYF
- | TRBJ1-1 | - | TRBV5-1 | TGCGCCAGCAGCTCCGGACAGATTGAAAGCCAGTTGGCTTTCTTT | CASSSGQIESQLAFF
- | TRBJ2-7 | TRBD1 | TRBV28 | TGTGCCAGCAGCTTTACTTCCGGGACAGTGGAGTACTTC | CASSFTSGTVEYF
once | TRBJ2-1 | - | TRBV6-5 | TGTGCCAGCAGGGCCGGGTCAGGGGTAATTGAGCAGTTCTTC | CASRAGSGVIEQFF
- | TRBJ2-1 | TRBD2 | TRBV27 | TGTGCCAGCAGTTTCCTACGTGGAGGAGCGGGAGGTTCAGGACTCAATGAGCAGTTCTTC | CASSFLRGGAGGSGLNEQFF
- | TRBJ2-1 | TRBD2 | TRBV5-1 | TGCGCCAGCAGCAGACCCGGGACTAGCGGGAGTATGGAGCAGTTCTTC | CASSRPGTSGSMEQFF
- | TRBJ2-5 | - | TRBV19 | TGTGCCAGTAGTGGGGGGTCGCTGGAGACCCAGTACTTC | CASSGGSLETQYF
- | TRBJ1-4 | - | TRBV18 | TGTGCCAGCTCGCGCGCAGGGGTGACTAATGAAAAACTGTTTTTT | CASSRAGVTNEKLFF
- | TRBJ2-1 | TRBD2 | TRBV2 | TGTGCCAGCATACCCACTAGCGGGACCTACAATGAGCAGTTCTTC | CASIPTSGTYNEQFF
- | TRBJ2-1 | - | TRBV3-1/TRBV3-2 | TGTGCCAGCAGCCAAGAATGGGGCCGGACAGCGCCGTTCTTC | CASSQEWGRTAPFF
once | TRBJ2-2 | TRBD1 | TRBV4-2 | TGTGCCAGCAGCCAACTTACAGGGGATAATACCGGGGAGCTGTTTTTT | CASSQLTGDNTGELFF
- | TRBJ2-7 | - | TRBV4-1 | TGCGCCAGCAGCCAAGACGGAGGCTCCTACGAGCAGTACTTC | CASSQDGGSYEQYF
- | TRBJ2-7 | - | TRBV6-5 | TGTGCCAGCGCGGGGTACTCCTACGAGCAGTACTTC | CASAGYSYEQYF
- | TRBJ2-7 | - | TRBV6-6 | TGTGCCAGCGTTGGCAGGGAAGGATACGAGCAGTACTTC | CASVGREGYEQYF
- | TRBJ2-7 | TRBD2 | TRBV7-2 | TGTGCCAGCAGCTTAGCGGGTGGCGGGAGTTACGAGCAGTACTTC | CASSLAGGGSYEQYF